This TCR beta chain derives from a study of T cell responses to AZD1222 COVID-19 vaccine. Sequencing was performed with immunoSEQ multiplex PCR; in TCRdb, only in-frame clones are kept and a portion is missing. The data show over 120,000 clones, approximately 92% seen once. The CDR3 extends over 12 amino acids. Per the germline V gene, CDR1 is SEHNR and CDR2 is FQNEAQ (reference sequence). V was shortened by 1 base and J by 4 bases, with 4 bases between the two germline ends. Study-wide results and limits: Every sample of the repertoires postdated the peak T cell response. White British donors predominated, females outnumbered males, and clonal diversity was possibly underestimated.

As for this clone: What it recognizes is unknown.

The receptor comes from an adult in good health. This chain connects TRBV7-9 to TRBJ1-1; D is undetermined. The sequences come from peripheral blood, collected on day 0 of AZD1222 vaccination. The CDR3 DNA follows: TGTGCCAGCAGCTTAGGACGCACTGAAGCTTTCTTT. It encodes CASSLGRTEAFF. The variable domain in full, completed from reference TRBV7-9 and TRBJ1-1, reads DTGVSQNPRHKITKRGQNVTFRCDPISEHNRLYWYRQTLGQGPEFLTYFQNEAQLEKSRLLSDRFSAERPKGSFSTLEIQRTEQGDSAMYLCASSLGRTEAFFGQGTRLTVV.